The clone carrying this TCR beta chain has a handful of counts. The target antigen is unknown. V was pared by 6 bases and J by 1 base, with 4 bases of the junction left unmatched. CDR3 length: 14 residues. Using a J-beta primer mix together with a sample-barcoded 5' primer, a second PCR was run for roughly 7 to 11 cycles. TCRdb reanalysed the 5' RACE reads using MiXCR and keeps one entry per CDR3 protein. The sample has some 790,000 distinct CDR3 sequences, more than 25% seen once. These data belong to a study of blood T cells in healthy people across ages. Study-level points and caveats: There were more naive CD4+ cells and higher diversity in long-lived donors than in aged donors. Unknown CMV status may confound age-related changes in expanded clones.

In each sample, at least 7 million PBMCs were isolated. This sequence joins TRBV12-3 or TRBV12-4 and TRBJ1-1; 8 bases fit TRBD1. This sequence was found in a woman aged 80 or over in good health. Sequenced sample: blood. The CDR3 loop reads CASRPTGGNTEAFF. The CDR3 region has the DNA TGTGCCAGCAGACCAACAGGGGGGAACACTGAAGCTTTCTTT.